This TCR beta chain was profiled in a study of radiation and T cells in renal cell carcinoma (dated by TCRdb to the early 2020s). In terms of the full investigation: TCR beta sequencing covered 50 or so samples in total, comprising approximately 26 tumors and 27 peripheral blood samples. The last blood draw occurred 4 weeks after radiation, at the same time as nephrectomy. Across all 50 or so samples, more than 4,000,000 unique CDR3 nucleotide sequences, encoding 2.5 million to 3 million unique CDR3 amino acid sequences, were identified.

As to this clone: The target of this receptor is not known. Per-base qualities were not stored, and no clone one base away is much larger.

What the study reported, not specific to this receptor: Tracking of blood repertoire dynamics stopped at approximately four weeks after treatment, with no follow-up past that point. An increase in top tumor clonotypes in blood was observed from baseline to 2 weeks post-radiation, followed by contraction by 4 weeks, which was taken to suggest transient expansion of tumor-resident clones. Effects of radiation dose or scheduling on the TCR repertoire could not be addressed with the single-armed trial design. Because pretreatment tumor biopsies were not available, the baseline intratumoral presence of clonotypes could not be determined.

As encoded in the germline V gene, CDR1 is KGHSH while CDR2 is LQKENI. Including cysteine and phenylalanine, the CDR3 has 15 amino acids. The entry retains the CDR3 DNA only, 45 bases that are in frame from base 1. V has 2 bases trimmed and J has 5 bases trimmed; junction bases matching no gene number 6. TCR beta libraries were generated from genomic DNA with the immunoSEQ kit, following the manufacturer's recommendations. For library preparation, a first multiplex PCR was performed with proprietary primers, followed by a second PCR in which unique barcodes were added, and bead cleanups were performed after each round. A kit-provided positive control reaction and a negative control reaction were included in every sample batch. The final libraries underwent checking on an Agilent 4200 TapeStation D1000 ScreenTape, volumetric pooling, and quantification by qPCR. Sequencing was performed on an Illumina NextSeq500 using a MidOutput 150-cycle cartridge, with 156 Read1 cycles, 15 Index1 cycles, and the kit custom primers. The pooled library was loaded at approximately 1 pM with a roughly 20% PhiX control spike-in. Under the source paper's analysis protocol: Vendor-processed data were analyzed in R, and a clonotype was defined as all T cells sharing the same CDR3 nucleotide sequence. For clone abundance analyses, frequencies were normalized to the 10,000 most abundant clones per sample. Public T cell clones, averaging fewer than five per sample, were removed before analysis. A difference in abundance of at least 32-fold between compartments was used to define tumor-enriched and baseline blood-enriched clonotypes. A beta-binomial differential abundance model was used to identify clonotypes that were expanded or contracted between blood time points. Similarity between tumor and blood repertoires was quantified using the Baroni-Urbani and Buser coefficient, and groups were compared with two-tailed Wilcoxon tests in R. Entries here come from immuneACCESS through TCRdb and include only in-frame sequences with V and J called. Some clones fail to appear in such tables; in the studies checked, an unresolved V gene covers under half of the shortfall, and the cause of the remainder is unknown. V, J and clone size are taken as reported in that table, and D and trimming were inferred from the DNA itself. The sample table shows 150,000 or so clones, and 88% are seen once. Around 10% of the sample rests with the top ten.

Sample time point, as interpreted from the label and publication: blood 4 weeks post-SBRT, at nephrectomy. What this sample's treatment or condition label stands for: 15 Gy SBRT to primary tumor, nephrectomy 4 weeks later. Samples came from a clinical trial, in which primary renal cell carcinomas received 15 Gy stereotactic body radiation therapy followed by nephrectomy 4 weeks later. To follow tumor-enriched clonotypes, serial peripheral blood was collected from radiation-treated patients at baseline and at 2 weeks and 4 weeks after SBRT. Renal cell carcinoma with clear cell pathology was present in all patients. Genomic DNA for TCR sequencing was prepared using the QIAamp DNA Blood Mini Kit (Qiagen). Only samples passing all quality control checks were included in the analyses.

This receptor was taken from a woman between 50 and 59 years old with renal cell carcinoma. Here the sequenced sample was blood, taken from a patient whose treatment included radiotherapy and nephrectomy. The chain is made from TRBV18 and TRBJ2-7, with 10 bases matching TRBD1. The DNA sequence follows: TGTGCCAGCTCACCAATGGACAGGGGGTTTGACGAGCAGTACTTC. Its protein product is CASSPMDRGFDEQYF.